This T cell receptor beta chain was observed in a study of T cell responses to AZD1222 COVID-19 vaccine. About the study: Recipients boosted at about 4 weeks or about 12 weeks are pooled.

Some clones are missing from TCRdb's copy, which holds only in-frame ones; the method was immunoSEQ multiplex PCR. The data contain approximately 35,000 clones, about 88% of them singletons. On this clone itself: Its antigen remains unknown.

V trimming: 4 bases; J trimming: 8 bases; junction bases outside the gene matches: 7. Germline V gene sequence: CDR1 SGDLS, CDR2 YYNGEE. CDR3 size: 14 residues. Findings and caveats of the study: The donor cohort was predominantly white British with a female majority, and clonal diversity may have been underestimated. At study baseline, merely a handful of AZD1222 recipients were seropositive.

The TCR sequence derives from an adult in good health. Sequencing was performed on peripheral blood, taken on day 0 of AZD1222 vaccination. The J gene is TRBJ2-1, the V gene TRBV9, with 9 bases fitting TRBD2. In DNA, the CDR3 is TGTGCCAGCAGCCCTAGCGGGAAGCTTGATGAGCAGTTCTTC. It translates to CASSPSGKLDEQFF.